These 8 T cell receptor beta chains originate from one sample sequenced in a study of blood T cell repertoires in COVID-19. TCRdb's table, derived via immunoSEQ multiplex PCR, lists solely in-frame clones and lacks some. This table holds around 100,000 clones, approximately 84% found once. Sequenced material: peripheral blood. All receptors derive from a woman between 55 and 75 years old with acute or convalescent COVID-19.

This chain links TRBV12-3 or TRBV12-4 with TRBJ1-1; D possibly corresponds to TRBD1 (5 bases). This CDR3 region has 12 residues. V was cut by 6 bases and J by 11 bases, with 16 bases left in between. The CDR3, as DNA: TGTGCCAGCAGACTAGGACCTCGGGGGGCTTTCTTT. Protein: CASRLGPRGAFF.

V gene TRBV5-4 combines with J gene TRBJ2-1; D may be TRBD1 (5 bases). The CDR3 has 15 residues. V lost 2 bases and J 0 bases, leaving 9 bases between the germline ends. Per the germline V gene, CDR1 is SGHNT and CDR2 is YYREEE (reference sequence). DNA for the CDR3: TGTGCCAGCAGCTTTGACAGAAACTCCTACAATGAGCAGTTCTTC. This encodes CASSFDRNSYNEQFF.

This sequence joins TRBV19 and TRBJ1-2; D ambiguous. The ends were cut back, 5 bases at V and 5 bases at J, with 12 bases in the middle. The germline gives CDR1 LNHDA, CDR2 SQIVND (reference sequence). The CDR3 totals 13 residues. DNA of the CDR3: TGTGCCAGTAGTGGCACCCTTGTATATGGCTACACCTTC. It yields the protein CASSGTLVYGYTF.

The J gene is TRBJ2-3, the V gene TRBV2; 12 bases align to TRBD2. Trimming at V came to 5 bases and at J to 14 bases, leaving 11 bases not matched to a gene. The CDR3 totals 14 residues. Germline values: CDR1 SNHLY, CDR2 FYNNEI. The CDR3 here is CASSRTSGIIIAYF. The DNA of the CDR3 is TGTGCCAGCAGTAGGACTAGCGGGATCATCATTGCGTATTTT.

The V and J genes are TRBV3-1 (or the pseudogene TRBV3-2) and TRBJ1-1; perhaps TRBD1 as D (6 bases). CDR3 length: 13 residues. The ends were cut back, 1 base at V and 8 bases at J, with 11 bases in the middle. Germline V gives CDR1 LGHDT, CDR2 YNNKEL (reference sequence). CDR3 loop: CASSQGQDREAFF. In DNA form, the CDR3 reads TGTGCCAGCAGCCAAGGGCAGGACAGAGAAGCTTTCTTT.

V gene TRBV19 combines with J gene TRBJ1-5, with 9 bases matching TRBD1. The CDR3 sequence is 19 residues long. Trimming removed 4 bases from V and 1 base from J; junction bases left unmatched: 14. Germline V gives CDR1 LNHDA, CDR2 SQIVND (reference sequence). CDR3 sequence: CASSTPNGQGLASNQPQHF. The CDR3 DNA follows: TGTGCCAGTAGTACCCCTAATGGACAGGGGTTAGCGAGCAATCAGCCCCAGCATTTT.

The genes are TRBV5-1 and TRBJ1-3; TRBD1 agrees at 7 bases. V lost 0 bases, J lost 4 bases, and 7 bases stayed unmatched. CDR1 SGHRS and CDR2 YFSETQ come from the germline V gene. The CDR3 extends over 16 amino acids. Here the CDR3 reads CASSLADRTPGNTIYF. The DNA for the CDR3 is TGCGCCAGCAGCTTGGCGGACAGGACGCCGGGAAACACCATATATTTT.

This clone was observed a few times. This rearrangement joins TRBV7-9 to TRBJ2-7; a possible D gene is TRBD1 (6 bases). The ends were cut back, 6 bases at V and 7 bases at J, with 19 bases in the middle. Germline V gene data show CDR1 as SEHNR and CDR2 as FQNEAQ (reference sequence). The CDR3 is 14 residues long. CDR3 coding DNA: TGTGCCAGCAGTCCTCAGGGGCCGCTAGGTGAGCAGTACTTC. Its protein product is CASSPQGPLGEQYF. Filled out from reference TRBV7-9 and TRBJ2-7, the complete variable domain reads DTGVSQNPRHKITKRGQNVTFRCDPISEHNRLYWYRQTLGQGPEFLTYFQNEAQLEKSRLLSDRFSAERPKGSFSTLEIQRTEQGDSAMYLCASSPQGPLGEQYFGPGTRLTVT.